This entry features one T cell receptor (beta chain) sequence. Antigen: not known. TCRdb keeps only in-frame clones here, not all; method: immunoSEQ multiplex PCR. The profile shows 75,000 to 80,000 clones, approximately 90% of them singletons. This sample is drawn from a study of T cells in localized non-small cell lung cancer. Points from the study as a whole: Of the tissues analyzed, uninvolved adjacent lung showed maximal T cell clonality, greater than tumor. The appearance of a median approximately 55 of the top 100 tumor clones was seen in adjacent lung. Increased T cell density in blood showed an association with longer overall survival. Sequencing covered just one tumor region, so heterogeneity cannot be ruled out.

Germline CDR1 is LGHNA and CDR2 is YNFKEQ. Trimming pared 0 bases from V and 3 bases from J, leaving 9 bases between. The CDR3 runs 14 residues. The receptor was derived from a woman aged 35 to 69 with stage I squamous cell lung carcinoma. Source: peripheral blood, taken before any cancer treatment. V usage is TRBV4-2 and J usage is TRBJ2-7; D assignment may be TRBD1 or TRBD2 (5 bases each). In nucleotides, the CDR3 is TGTGCCAGCAGCCAAGATAGGGACGACTACGAGCAGTACTTC. Its translation: CASSQDRDDYEQYF.